The T cell receptor beta chain under discussion was sequenced for a study of T cell changes during pregnancy in multiple sclerosis. Germline lookup yields CDR1 SGHDT and CDR2 YYEEEE. CDR3 length: 15 amino acids. The V and J ends lost 3 bases and 10 bases respectively, with 21 bases between them. Assay: immunoSEQ multiplex PCR; the TCRdb copy retains only in-frame clones and omits some. The sample holds some 56,000 clones, more than 85% seen once. This clonotype originated in a female donor in good health, enrolled as a control in a pregnancy study. The material was peripheral blood, obtained in the third trimester of pregnancy. This chain connects TRBV5-6 to TRBJ2-3; possibly TRBD1 for D (6 bases). CDR3 loop: CASSWAQGGQVSQYF. CDR3 coding DNA: TGTGCCAGCAGCTGGGCCCAAGGGGGTCAGGTTTCGCAGTATTTT.